These T cell receptor beta chains were read from a single sample in a study of CD8 T cells in ankylosing spondylitis. One entry per CDR3 protein results from TCRdb running MiXCR on the 5' RACE reads. Here the sample spans around 88,000 distinct CDR3 sequences, about 8.1% being singletons. The sequencing input was blood, either unsorted or a sorted T cell fraction (not recorded which). The receptors derive from a male donor with ankylosing spondylitis or in good health (not recorded which). Both conserved end residues are part of each CDR3. A D gene is named only where the DNA matches it firmly. A row's size may be missing; if present it is once, few, many or a size class.

abundance | j_gene | v_gene | d_gene | CDR3aa | CDR3nt
many | TRBJ1-2 | TRBV2 | TRBD1 | CASRGTGGGYTF | TGTGCCAGCAGGGGGACAGGTGGCGGCTACACCTTC
many | TRBJ2-3 | TRBV2 | TRBD2 | CASNRDPGLNTDTQYF | TGTGCCAGCAACCGAGATCCGGGACTAAACACAGATACGCAGTATTTT
many | TRBJ2-5 | TRBV20-1 | TRBD1 | CSASSGQGVAQYF | TGCAGTGCTAGTTCCGGACAGGGCGTTGCCCAGTACTTC
. | TRBJ2-2 | TRBV28 | . | CASSPLLGRDGELFF | TGTGCCAGCAGCCCACTGTTGGGCAGGGACGGGGAGCTGTTTTTT
. | TRBJ1-1 | TRBV4-1 | . | CASSQLRDGDLNTEAFF | TGCGCCAGCAGCCAACTTAGGGACGGGGATTTGAACACTGAAGCTTTCTTT
many | TRBJ2-3 | TRBV5-1 | TRBD1 | CASSHSTGLTDTQYF | TGCGCCAGCAGCCACTCGACAGGGTTGACAGATACGCAGTATTTT
. | TRBJ2-3 | TRBV20-1 | . | CSARVRNTQYF | TGCAGTGCTAGAGTAAGGAATACGCAGTATTTT
many | TRBJ1-4 | TRBV9 | . | CASSRPGGGGEKLFF | TGTGCCAGCAGCCGCCCCGGGGGCGGCGGCGAAAAACTGTTTTTT
many | TRBJ2-7 | TRBV7-2 | TRBD2 | CASSLASGGASYEQYF | TGTGCCAGCAGCTTAGCCTCCGGGGGGGCCTCCTACGAGCAGTACTTC
. | TRBJ2-3 | TRBV6-1 | . | CASTEVAAGTDTQYF | TGTGCCAGCACCGAAGTAGCGGCCGGCACAGATACGCAGTATTTT
many | TRBJ1-2 | TRBV2 | . | CASSQHINYGYTF | TGTGCCAGCAGTCAACACATTAACTATGGCTACACCTTC
many | TRBJ2-3 | TRBV20-1 | . | CSFETLVTDTQYF | TGCAGTTTCGAAACCCTAGTTACAGATACGCAGTATTTT
many | TRBJ1-1 | TRBV3-1 | . | CASSHRTARNTEAFF | TGTGCCAGCAGCCACAGAACAGCCCGGAACACTGAAGCTTTCTTT
many | TRBJ2-5 | TRBV15 | . | CATSRARRTQETQYF | TGTGCCACCAGCAGAGCCAGGAGGACCCAAGAGACCCAGTACTTC
. | TRBJ2-7 | TRBV29-1 | TRBD1 | CSVIGQGDYEQYF | TGCAGCGTCATCGGACAGGGTGACTACGAGCAGTACTTC
many | TRBJ2-2 | TRBV29-1 | TRBD2 | CSAITSGVTTGELFF | TGCAGCGCCATCACGAGCGGGGTAACAACCGGGGAGCTGTTTTTT
many | TRBJ2-7 | TRBV9 | TRBD2 | CASSIGAGTSYEQYF | TGTGCCAGCAGCATCGGGGCCGGGACTAGCTACGAGCAGTACTTC
many | TRBJ2-3 | TRBV12-3/TRBV12-4 | . | CASSLAGFGTDTQYF | TGTGCCAGCAGTTTAGCAGGGTTCGGCACAGATACGCAGTATTTT